These T cell receptor beta chains were read from a single sample in a study of beta chain features in type 1 diabetes. Sequencing used immunoSEQ multiplex PCR; TCRdb keeps in-frame clones, though not all of them. The sample shows 500,000 to 800,000 clones, over 10% of them seen only once. The specimen sequenced was naive CD4+ T cells from blood. The receptors shown here come from a man aged 25-45 years with type 1 diabetes. Both conserved end residues are part of each CDR3. The D gene is left open where the match is weak. Only some rows state a clone size, as once, few, many or a class for expanded clones.

cdr3_aa: CASSLLLGFSTEAFF
cdr3_nt: TGTGCCAGCAGCCTCCTTTTGGGGTTCTCCACTGAAGCTTTCTTT
j_call: TRBJ1-1
v_call: TRBV7-9
cdr3_length: 15
d_call: NA
clone_size: NA

cdr3_aa: CASSPTSGGTADTQYF
cdr3_nt: TGTGCCAGCAGTCCTACTAGCGGGGGGACGGCAGATACGCAGTATTTT
j_call: TRBJ2-3
v_call: TRBV7-9
cdr3_length: 16
d_call: TRBD2
clone_size: NA

cdr3_aa: CASSLVLGTRTYEQYF
cdr3_nt: TGTGCCAGCAGCTTAGTCCTGGGGACACGAACCTACGAGCAGTACTTC
j_call: TRBJ2-7
v_call: TRBV7-6
cdr3_length: 16
d_call: NA
clone_size: few

cdr3_aa: CASSFIRGSRNTEAFF
cdr3_nt: TGTGCCAGCAGTTTTATCAGGGGGAGTCGGAACACTGAAGCTTTCTTT
j_call: TRBJ1-1
v_call: TRBV14
cdr3_length: 16
d_call: TRBD1
clone_size: NA

cdr3_aa: CSVGPKGGYTF
cdr3_nt: TGCAGCGTGGGACCGAAAGGCGGCTACACCTTC
j_call: TRBJ1-2
v_call: TRBV29-1
cdr3_length: 11
d_call: NA
clone_size: NA

cdr3_aa: CASSLAASDTQYF
cdr3_nt: TGTGCCAGCAGCTTGGCGGCTTCAGATACGCAGTATTTT
j_call: TRBJ2-3
v_call: TRBV5-4
cdr3_length: 13
d_call: NA
clone_size: NA

cdr3_aa: CSAANNEQFF
cdr3_nt: TGCAGTGCCGCAAACAATGAGCAGTTCTTC
j_call: TRBJ2-1
v_call: TRBV20-1
cdr3_length: 10
d_call: NA
clone_size: few

cdr3_aa: CASSLTGILENEQFF
cdr3_nt: TGCGCCAGCAGCCTGACAGGGATTTTGGAAAATGAGCAGTTCTTC
j_call: TRBJ2-1
v_call: TRBV5-1
cdr3_length: 15
d_call: TRBD1
clone_size: few

cdr3_aa: CASSLHRTGANVLTF
cdr3_nt: TGTGCCAGCAGCCTCCACAGGACGGGGGCCAACGTCCTGACTTTC
j_call: TRBJ2-6
v_call: TRBV11-2
cdr3_length: 15
d_call: NA
clone_size: few

cdr3_aa: CAWSYQGGEKLFF
cdr3_nt: TGTGCCTGGAGTTACCAGGGTGGGGAAAAACTGTTTTTT
j_call: TRBJ1-4
v_call: TRBV30
cdr3_length: 13
d_call: NA
clone_size: NA

cdr3_aa: CASSYSGTSGQETQYF
cdr3_nt: TGTGCCAGCAGTTACTCAGGGACTAGCGGACAAGAGACCCAGTACTTC
j_call: TRBJ2-5
v_call: TRBV6-6
cdr3_length: 16
d_call: TRBD2
clone_size: few

cdr3_aa: CASSQGVDGKETQYF
cdr3_nt: TGCGCCAGCAGCCAAGGGGTGGACGGCAAAGAGACCCAGTACTTC
j_call: TRBJ2-5
v_call: TRBV4-3
cdr3_length: 15
d_call: NA
clone_size: NA

cdr3_aa: CASSHLPSTSGSTDTQYF
cdr3_nt: TGTGCCAGCAGCCACCTCCCATCGACTAGCGGAAGCACAGATACGCAGTATTTT
j_call: TRBJ2-3
v_call: TRBV4-2
cdr3_length: 18
d_call: TRBD2
clone_size: NA

cdr3_aa: CASRVQGTTTGELFF
cdr3_nt: TGCGCCAGCAGGGTCCAGGGTACGACTACCGGGGAGCTGTTTTTT
j_call: TRBJ2-2
v_call: TRBV4-3
cdr3_length: 15
d_call: NA
clone_size: NA

cdr3_aa: CASTMTGVNQPQHF
cdr3_nt: TGTGCCAGCACCATGACAGGGGTCAATCAGCCCCAGCATTTT
j_call: TRBJ1-5
v_call: TRBV2
cdr3_length: 14
d_call: TRBD1
clone_size: NA

cdr3_aa: CASSLDASPIGYTF
cdr3_nt: TGCGCCAGCAGCTTGGATGCCAGCCCGATTGGCTACACCTTC
j_call: TRBJ1-2
v_call: TRBV5-1
cdr3_length: 14
d_call: NA
clone_size: few

cdr3_aa: CASSYSGAGQDGYTF
cdr3_nt: TGTGCCAGCAGTTACTCCGGGGCAGGCCAGGATGGCTACACCTTC
j_call: TRBJ1-2
v_call: TRBV6-5
cdr3_length: 15
d_call: NA
clone_size: NA

cdr3_aa: CASSPLGWGGTGELFF
cdr3_nt: TGTGCCAGCAGCCCCTTAGGGTGGGGCGGCACCGGGGAGCTGTTTTTT
j_call: TRBJ2-2
v_call: TRBV7-3
cdr3_length: 16
d_call: NA
clone_size: few

cdr3_aa: CASSQDHLSGGGTEAFF
cdr3_nt: TGCGCCAGCAGCCAAGATCATTTATCTGGGGGAGGTACTGAAGCTTTCTTT
j_call: TRBJ1-1
v_call: TRBV4-3
cdr3_length: 17
d_call: NA
clone_size: few

cdr3_aa: CASSQSGYGYTF
cdr3_nt: TGCGCCAGCAGCCAGTCAGGCTATGGCTACACCTTC
j_call: TRBJ1-2
v_call: TRBV4-3
cdr3_length: 12
d_call: NA
clone_size: NA

cdr3_aa: CASSVRDRVSGANVLTF
cdr3_nt: TGTGCCAGCAGCGTAAGGGACAGGGTCTCTGGGGCCAACGTCCTGACTTTC
j_call: TRBJ2-6
v_call: TRBV9
cdr3_length: 17
d_call: TRBD1
clone_size: few

cdr3_aa: CASSYSSDRSHEQYF
cdr3_nt: TGTGCCAGCAGTTACTCATCCGACAGGTCCCACGAGCAGTACTTC
j_call: TRBJ2-7
v_call: TRBV6-5
cdr3_length: 15
d_call: NA
clone_size: few

cdr3_aa: CAWKGAGEPQHF
cdr3_nt: TGTGCCTGGAAGGGGGCCGGCGAGCCCCAGCATTTT
j_call: TRBJ1-5
v_call: TRBV30
cdr3_length: 12
d_call: TRBD1
clone_size: NA

cdr3_aa: CASSPRDTSGVLIYEQYF
cdr3_nt: TGTGCCAGCTCACCACGGGATACTAGCGGGGTTCTCATCTACGAGCAGTACTTC
j_call: TRBJ2-7
v_call: TRBV18
cdr3_length: 18
d_call: TRBD2
clone_size: NA

cdr3_aa: CASSPSNQPQHF
cdr3_nt: TGTGCCAGCAGCCCCTCTAATCAGCCCCAGCATTTT
j_call: TRBJ1-5
v_call: TRBV6-5
cdr3_length: 12
d_call: NA
clone_size: NA

cdr3_aa: CASTSETGGVNEQFF
cdr3_nt: TGTGCCAGCACATCGGAGACAGGGGGTGTCAATGAGCAGTTCTTC
j_call: TRBJ2-1
v_call: TRBV21-1
cdr3_length: 15
d_call: NA
clone_size: few

cdr3_aa: CARQGARSGGELFF
cdr3_nt: TGTGCCCGACAGGGGGCGAGGTCGGGCGGGGAGCTGTTTTTT
j_call: TRBJ2-2
v_call: TRBV30
cdr3_length: 14
d_call: TRBD1
clone_size: NA

cdr3_aa: CASSDGGTPEKLFF
cdr3_nt: TGTGCCAGCAGTGACGGAGGTACTCCAGAAAAACTGTTTTTT
j_call: TRBJ1-4
v_call: TRBV9
cdr3_length: 14
d_call: NA
clone_size: NA

cdr3_aa: CASSEGVTYEQYF
cdr3_nt: TGTGCCAGCAGCGAGGGGGTGACCTACGAGCAGTACTTC
j_call: TRBJ2-7
v_call: TRBV9
cdr3_length: 13
d_call: NA
clone_size: few

cdr3_aa: CASSEYRASETQYF
cdr3_nt: TGTGCCAGCAGTGAGTACAGGGCATCGGAGACCCAGTACTTC
j_call: TRBJ2-5
v_call: TRBV6-1
cdr3_length: 14
d_call: NA
clone_size: NA